This T cell receptor beta chain originates from a study of cytomegalovirus exposure and HLA in healthy donors (dated by TCRdb to the late 2010s). Regarding the research as a whole: An earlier analysis of some 500 of the donors reported approximately 290 Gb of sequence data and more than 90 million unique TCR beta sequences from about 200 million T cells. Roughly 300 gigabases of sequencing data and around 80 million unique TCR sequences made up an early release that covered some 640 HLA-typed donors. The genetic ancestry cluster associated with self-reported Caucasian donors included 80% to 90% of the 398 genotyped donors. The study aimed to test whether cataloging public T cell receptors could reveal signatures of past pathogen exposure. Using immunosequencing, the study profiled T cell repertoires from roughly 650 subjects and related those repertoires to cytomegalovirus serostatus. Along with the roughly 710-subject first cohort, a separate validation cohort of over 90 different subjects was used. The study combined high-throughput TCR immunosequencing, statistical association of individual TCRs with disease status, and machine learning to predict cytomegalovirus infection status. A later analysis re-analyzed previously published TCR beta repertoires from 666 donors and added high-resolution HLA genotyping to study TCR occurrence patterns. The later analysis used no new phenotypic data to find candidate immune exposures, relying instead on TCR beta sequences and their occurrence across donors. To decide whether each TCR beta V gene segment behaved as functional or pseudogenic, an earlier analysis of some 600 of the donors relied on high-throughput TCR beta sequencing. Donor age, sex, ethnicity and CMV serostatus were collected together with the repertoire data. A later genetic analysis used genome-wide SNP genotypes for about three fifths of the 666 donors, treating that subset as a discovery cohort. Every repertoire in the discovery cohort had been generated on one and the same sequencing platform. Class I and class II HLA loci were covered by the typing at four-digit resolution. The number of donors typed differed by locus, with 629-630 for A, B, C, DRB1 and DQB1, over 500 for DQA1, over 600 for DPA1, and roughly 450 for DPB1. Because of strong linkage in the cohort, four or five DR-DQ haplotypes were treated as single units for association and clustering. Among 398 genotyped donors of the cohort, an average of around 240,000 unique TCR beta nucleotide sequences were sequenced per donor, around 20% of them non-productive.

The CDR3 contains 15 residues, cysteine and phenylalanine counted. CDR3 DNA is the only sequence kept; it has 45 bases, read in frame from the first base. Taken from the germline V gene, the CDR1 and CDR2 loops are KGHSH and LQKENI. V is cut by 1 base and J by 7 bases, and the space between the germline ends is 14 bases. Study-level results and caveats: Because HLA typing was unavailable for some donors at each locus, only the typed subset was used in association tests. Broadly in line with IMGT annotations, most TCR beta V segments showed up in productive rearrangements about 87% or about 30% of the time in an earlier analysis of 587 of the donors. While some public TCRs were present in many individuals, most TCR sequences turned up only very rarely across donors. The sequencing pipeline was judged likely to have produced a cluster of highly shared sequence variants as a technical artifact. A total of about 180 TCR beta chains were listed by the study as associated with cytomegalovirus. Correlated functional status among segregating V segments might reflect linkage disequilibrium, but an unknown experimental factor could not be ruled out. The authors suggested that the approach could potentially be extended to other disease states and immunological phenotypes. Strong co-occurrence of HLA alleles, especially DR and DQ, made assigning TCR associations to individual alleles difficult. A few of the identified cytomegalovirus-associated TCR beta chains were confirmed in vitro to be specific for cytomegalovirus antigens. Compared with the approximately 670-donor mean, donors in an Asian-associated ancestry cluster had fewer N-insertions in productive TCRs, according to a later genetic analysis. A later genetic analysis associated a missense DCLRE1C variant with V-gene and J-gene trimming of TCR beta chains, and an independent cohort replicated the association. A later analysis found that most CMV-associated TCR beta chains appeared HLA-restricted, with HLA associations seemingly driven largely by CMV exposure. In a later analysis, several top co-occurrence clusters were reported to appear linked to parvovirus B19, influenza, CMV and Epstein-Barr virus. The classifier was reported to diagnose cytomegalovirus status with high specificity and sensitivity in both the original cohort and the validation cohort. CMV serostatus was the only immune exposure information available for the cohort. Roughly uniform sequencing depth across donors was assumed in presence/absence analyses, although this assumption may not hold. In a later analysis, the rate of TCR association differed among HLA loci, with DRB1 alleles having the most associated TCRs and HLA-C alleles having the fewest. The earlier analysis of 587 of the donors excluded approximately 15 rarely observed V segments, including chromosome 9 orphons, because counts were too low. In a later analysis, around 17,000 TCR beta sequences were associated with specific HLA alleles at a false discovery rate of 0.05. In a later analysis, HLA-associated TCR beta chains showed more clonal expansion and lower generation probabilities than non-associated chains that were equally common. A further reported finding was that TCR beta sequences accurately predicted the HLA-A and HLA-B alleles for most subjects in the first cohort. Only TCR beta chains were sequenced in this cohort, and the absence of alpha or paired-chain data limited detectable features. Because the 87-base-pair reads could not distinguish some IMGT-functional V segments, including TRBV6-2 and TRBV6-3, those segments were excluded.

In total, approximately 700 healthy bone marrow donors made up the cohort. At the time of sampling, every cohort member was nominally healthy, though immune exposures that went unrecorded were likely present. The donor was CMV seropositive and was included in the group of 250 to 350 seropositive cohort members. Each donor provided a peripheral blood sample, and peripheral blood mononuclear cells were used for TCR beta sequencing. Genomic DNA extraction from the blood cell samples was performed with the Qiagen DNeasy Blood Extraction Kit. About this clone itself: There is no known antigen for this receptor. No base quality information exists; no much larger clone differs at one position.

The library was produced with the immunoSEQ multiplex PCR assay. For the multiplex PCR, a mixture combining 60 forward primers for TCR Vbeta segments and 13 reverse primers for TCR Jbeta segments was used. The CDR3 region of rearranged TCR beta genes was amplified from genomic DNA by a multiplex PCR assay. The amplified TCR beta libraries were sequenced on the Illumina HiSeq System as 87-base-pair reads. On the study's bioinformatics: Across the 700 or so repertoires, a later analysis counted around 80 million unique TCR beta chains, around 11 million of which were shared by at least two donors. Raw reads were error-corrected and collapsed into unique sequences by a nearest-neighbor algorithm in which closely related sequences were merged to remove PCR and sequencing errors. CDR3 sequences were aligned to IMGT reference sequences to assign V, D and J gene segments. For a sequence to be retained, a match of at least six nucleotides to both a V gene segment and a J gene segment was required. Rearrangements were classified as productive when the CDR3 lacked stop codons and remained in frame with V and J, and all other rearrangements were classified as non-productive. CDR3 was defined according to IMGT convention as the region running from the second conserved V-encoded cysteine to the conserved J-encoded phenylalanine. Sequences without an unambiguous match to a single V gene segment were excluded from the earlier analysis of a few hundred of the donors. In an earlier analysis of some 590 of the donors, V segments were called functional above 56.7% productive rearrangements and were called segregating when the between-donor standard deviation exceeded 5%. To diagnose cytomegalovirus status from the catalog of TCR beta chain sequences, a statistical classification framework was built. In a later analysis, V and J genes were assigned by comparing TCR nucleotide sequences against IMGT/GENE-DB human TR gene sequences. A later analysis assigned CDR3 sequences and most-parsimonious VDJ recombination scenarios with the TCRdist pipeline. In a later analysis, every TCR beta chain was defined by the combination of its CDR3 amino acid sequence and its V-gene family, and reads without a unique V-gene family were dropped. In a later analysis, 550 to 650 highly shared, low-generation-probability nucleotide sequences were removed to address suspected cross-contamination and a sequencing artifact. For each public chain, a later analysis derived a clonal expansion index from normalized ranks of inferred template counts within each repertoire. A later analysis computed generation probabilities with a VDJ recombination model fitted to out-of-frame rearrangements, and checked the results against IGoR. A later analysis scored TCR-TCR, TCR-HLA and TCR-CMV co-occurrence with hypergeometric tests, applying a repertoire-size bias correction to TCR pairs. False discovery rates were estimated in a later analysis by permuting HLA or CMV assignments 20 times. In a later analysis, co-occurring TCRs were grouped with DBSCAN, and TCRdist sequence similarity was added when clustering was performed within HLA-allele-positive subsets. Repertoires with fewer than 30,000 or more than 120,000 public chains, plus five repertoires with anomalous nucleotide sharing, were excluded from co-occurrence clustering. The clones in this table, taken by TCRdb from immuneACCESS, are in-frame only. Not every clone is retained; where verified, under half of the shortfall comes from an unresolved V gene, and the cause of the rest is unknown. Clone size and V and J calls were adopted from that table, with D and trimming inferred from the DNA. This sample holds around 190,000 clones; approximately 80% were observed only once. The ten biggest clones cover around 14% of the sample.

The sequenced sample consisted of PBMCs. The source of this sequence is a woman in her 30s in good health and CMV-seropositive. In this chain, TRBV18 is recombined with TRBJ2-1; a weak D assignment points to TRBD1 (5 bases agree). The DNA reads TGTGCCAGCTCACCACGGCAGGGATTAGGGAATGAGCAGTTCTTC. Translated, this is CASSPRQGLGNEQFF.